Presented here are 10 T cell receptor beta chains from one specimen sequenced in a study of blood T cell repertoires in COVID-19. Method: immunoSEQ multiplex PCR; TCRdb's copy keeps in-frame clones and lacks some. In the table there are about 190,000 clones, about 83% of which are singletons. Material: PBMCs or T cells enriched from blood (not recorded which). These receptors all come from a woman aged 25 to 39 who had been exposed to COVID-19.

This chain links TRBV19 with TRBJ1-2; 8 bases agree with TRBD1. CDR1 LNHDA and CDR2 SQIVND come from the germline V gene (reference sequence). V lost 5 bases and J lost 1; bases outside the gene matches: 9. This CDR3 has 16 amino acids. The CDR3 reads CASSSPTGVFNYGYTF. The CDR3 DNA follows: TGTGCCAGTAGTTCTCCGACAGGGGTATTTAACTATGGCTACACCTTC.

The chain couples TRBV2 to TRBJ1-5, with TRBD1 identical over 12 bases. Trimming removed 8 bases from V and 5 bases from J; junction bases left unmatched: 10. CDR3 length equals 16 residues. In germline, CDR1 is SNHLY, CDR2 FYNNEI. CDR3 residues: CASRGTGGIEDQPQHF. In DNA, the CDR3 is TGTGCCAGCCGAGGGACAGGGGGCATTGAAGATCAGCCCCAGCATTTT. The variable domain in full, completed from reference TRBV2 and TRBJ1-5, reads EPEVTQTPSHQVTQMGQEVILRCVPISNHLYFYWYRQILGQKVEFLVSFYNNEISEKSEIFDDQFSVERPDGSNFTLKIRSTKLEDSAMYFCASRGTGGIEDQPQHFGDGTRLSIL.

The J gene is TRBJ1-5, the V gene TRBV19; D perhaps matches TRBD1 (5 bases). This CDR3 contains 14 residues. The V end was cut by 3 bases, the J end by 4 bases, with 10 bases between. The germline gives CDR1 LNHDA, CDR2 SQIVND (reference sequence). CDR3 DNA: TGTGCCAGTAGTATGGGGGGATTTAATCAGCCCCAGCATTTT. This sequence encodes CASSMGGFNQPQHF. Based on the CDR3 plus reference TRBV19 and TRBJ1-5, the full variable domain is DGGITQSPKYLFRKEGQNVTLSCEQNLNHDAMYWYRQDPGQGLRLIYYSQIVNDFQKGDIAEGYSVSREKKESFPLTVTSAQKNPTAFYLCASSMGGFNQPQHFGDGTRLSIL.

This CDR3 reads CSVEDRSQTNYGYTF. DNA for the CDR3: TGCAGCGTTGAAGATCGATCACAGACTAACTATGGCTACACCTTC. The chain links TRBV29-1 to TRBJ1-2; unclear D gene. The CDR3 extends over 15 amino acids. Germline lookup yields CDR1 SQVTM and CDR2 ANQGSEA. Deletions cut 0 bases from V and 0 bases from J, with 11 bases between.

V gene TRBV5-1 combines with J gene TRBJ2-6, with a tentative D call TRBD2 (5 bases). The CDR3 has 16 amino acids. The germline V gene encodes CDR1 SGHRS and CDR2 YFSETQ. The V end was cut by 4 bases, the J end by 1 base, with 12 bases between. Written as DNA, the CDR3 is TGCGCCAGCAGCCCTCTAGCAGGTTCTGGGGCCAACGTCCTGACTTTC. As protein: CASSPLAGSGANVLTF.

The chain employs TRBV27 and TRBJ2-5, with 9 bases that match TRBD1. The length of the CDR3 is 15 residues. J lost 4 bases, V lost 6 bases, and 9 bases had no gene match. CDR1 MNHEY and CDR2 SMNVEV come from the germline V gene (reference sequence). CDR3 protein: CASSKTGGGGETQYF. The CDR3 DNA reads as TGTGCCAGCAGCAAAACAGGGGGCGGAGGAGAGACCCAGTACTTC.

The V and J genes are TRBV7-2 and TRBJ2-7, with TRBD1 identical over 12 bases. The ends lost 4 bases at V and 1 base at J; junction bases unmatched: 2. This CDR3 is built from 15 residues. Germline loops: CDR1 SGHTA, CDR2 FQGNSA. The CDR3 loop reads CASSWGQGASYEQYF. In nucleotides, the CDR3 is TGTGCCAGCAGCTGGGGACAGGGGGCGTCCTACGAGCAGTACTTC. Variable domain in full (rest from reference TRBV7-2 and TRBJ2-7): GAGVSQSPSNKVTEKGKDVELRCDPISGHTALYWYRQSLGQGLEFLIYFQGNSAPDKSGLPSDRFSAERTGGSVSTLTIQRTQQEDSAVYLCASSWGQGASYEQYFGPGTRLTVT.

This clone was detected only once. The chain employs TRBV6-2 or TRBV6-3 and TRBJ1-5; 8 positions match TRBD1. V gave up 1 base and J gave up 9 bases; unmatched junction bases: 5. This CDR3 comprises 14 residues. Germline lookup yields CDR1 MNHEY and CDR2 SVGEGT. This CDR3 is CASSYYRGNAPQHF. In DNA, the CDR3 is TGTGCCAGCAGTTACTACAGGGGGAATGCGCCCCAGCATTTT.

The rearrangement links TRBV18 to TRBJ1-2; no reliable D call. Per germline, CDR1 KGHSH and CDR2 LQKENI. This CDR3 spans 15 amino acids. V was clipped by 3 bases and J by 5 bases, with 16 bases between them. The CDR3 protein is CASSPSPDKKYGYTF. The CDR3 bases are TGTGCCAGCTCACCTAGTCCAGACAAGAAGTATGGCTACACCTTC.

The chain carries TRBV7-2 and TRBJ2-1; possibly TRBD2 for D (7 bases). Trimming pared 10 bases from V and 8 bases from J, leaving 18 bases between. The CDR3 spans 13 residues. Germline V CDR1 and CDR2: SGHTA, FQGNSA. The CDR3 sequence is CATRRGRSDEQFF. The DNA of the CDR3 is TGTGCCACCAGGCGGGGGCGGTCAGATGAGCAGTTCTTC.